What follows is one T cell receptor (beta chain) and its context. Its antigen is unknown. This sample was included in a study of T cells after yellow fever vaccination. Points from the study as a whole: Most primary-vaccination clones reappeared after the booster (more than 95% CD4, roughly 88% CD8). A small share of clonotypes appeared in both CD4 and CD8 compartments. Faster peaking, at day 5 versus 15, marked a secondary response that was weaker.

TCRdb called the 5' RACE reads again in MiXCR, with one record for every CDR3 protein. The sample shows more than 95,000 distinct CDR3 sequences, roughly 15% of them seen only once. The V segment lost 4 bases and the J segment 3 bases; nucleotides outside the gene matches: 11. The CDR3 totals 17 residues. The germline V gene has CDR1 SGHTA and CDR2 FQGNSA. Source: CD8+ T cells sorted from PBMCs, taken 5 days after the yellow fever booster vaccination. The receptor's source is a man between 18 and 35 years old who received the YFV17D yellow fever vaccine. The chain carries TRBV7-2 and TRBJ2-3; 9 bases are shared with TRBD1. The CDR3 reads CASSSGWGTGQTDTQYF. CDR3 bases: TGTGCCAGCAGCTCGGGGTGGGGGACAGGGCAAACAGATACGCAGTATTTT.